Detailed here is one TCR beta chain. The antigen remains unidentified. Amplification used 60 Vbeta primers and 13 Jbeta primers. Profiling relied on immunoSEQ multiplex PCR, and the TCRdb table lists in-frame clones only, not all of them. Of under 200,000 clones listed, about 83% are singletons. The trim removed 1 base at V and 4 bases at J, leaving 10 bases unmatched. This CDR3 contains 17 residues. Germline V lookup: CDR1 SGHRS, CDR2 YFSETQ. The sample is drawn from a study of cytomegalovirus exposure and HLA in healthy donors. Study results and limitations: In a later analysis, an Asian-associated ancestry cluster reportedly showed fewer N-insertions than the 666-donor mean. Sequencing likely generated an artifact that appeared as a cluster of highly shared sequence variants. Later analysis found that TCR beta chains associated with HLA were more clonally expanded than other, equally common chains.

The chain uses TRBV5-1 and TRBJ2-1; 8 bases fit TRBD2. The specimen was PBMCs. The receptor's source is a woman aged 25-40 years in good health and CMV-seropositive. The CDR3 region has the DNA TGCGCCAGCAGCTTGCGGGCGGGGGGCGCCGCTTACAATGAGCAGTTCTTC. Amino acids: CASSLRAGGAAYNEQFF.